The clone carrying this TCR beta chain ranks as medium-sized. Its target is unknown. As to time point: sample taken at primary tumor resection. This record comes from a study of spatial heterogeneity in lung cancer. Study context: Consistent detection of more beta-chain than alpha-chain sequences was observed. Whole-study findings and limits: Higher tumor mutation counts went along with higher counts of expanded intratumoral alpha and beta TCRs. Numbers of ubiquitous and regional expanded TCRs tracked ubiquitous and regional nonsynonymous mutation counts, respectively. Coverage of tumor T cells was estimated at approximately 7% for alpha chains and 13% to 15% for beta chains.

Germline V gives CDR1 ENHRY, CDR2 SYGVKD. Trimming left V 3 bases short and J 2 bases short, with 14 bases between. This CDR3 is built from 16 residues. Every individual TCR cDNA molecule carried its own unique molecular identifier, which allowed correction of PCR and sequencing errors. Each CDR3 protein gets one entry after TCRdb re-called the 5' RACE reads with MiXCR. The sample has 7,000 to 9,500 distinct CDR3 sequences; approximately 5.5% are singletons. The rearrangement links TRBV10-3 to TRBJ2-1; TRBD1 is a possible D gene (5 bases). The sample in question was lung tumor tissue, obtained at surgery. The sequence came from a female donor with early-stage non-small cell lung cancer. CDR3: CAISDLPGQAYNEQFF. In DNA, the CDR3 is TGTGCCATCAGTGACCTTCCCGGACAAGCCTACAATGAGCAGTTCTTC.